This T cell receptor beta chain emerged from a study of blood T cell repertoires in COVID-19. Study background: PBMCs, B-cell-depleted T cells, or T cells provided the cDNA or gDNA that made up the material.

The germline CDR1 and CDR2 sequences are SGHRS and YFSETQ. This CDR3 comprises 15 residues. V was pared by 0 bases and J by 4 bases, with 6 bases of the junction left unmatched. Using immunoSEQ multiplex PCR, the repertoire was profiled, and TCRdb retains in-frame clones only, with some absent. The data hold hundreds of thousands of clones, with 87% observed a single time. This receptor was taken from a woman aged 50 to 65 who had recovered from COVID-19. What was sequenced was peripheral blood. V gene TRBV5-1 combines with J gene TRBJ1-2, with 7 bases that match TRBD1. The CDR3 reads CASSLDGRGIYGYTF. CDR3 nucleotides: TGCGCCAGCAGCTTGGATGGCAGGGGGATCTATGGCTACACCTTC.